These 20 T cell receptor beta chains came from one sample sequenced in a study. TCRdb reprocessed the 5' RACE reads with MiXCR, giving one entry per CDR3 protein. The sample includes tens of thousands of distinct CDR3 sequences, 25% to 30% seen only once; the top ten take approximately 2.3%. Specimen: naive CD4+ T cells sorted from blood. Documented subset: naive CD4+ T cells, CD4+CD45RA+CD25-. These receptors originate from a female donor with breast cancer.

There are many counts of this clonotype. The chain employs TRBV6-1 and TRBJ2-3, with TRBD2 as a possible D gene (5 bases). V gave up 7 bases and J gave up 5 bases, with 10 bases separating them. The CDR3 spans 12 residues. CDR1 is MNHNS, CDR2 SASEGT, per germline. CDR3 amino acids: CASTREIDTQYF. In DNA, the CDR3 is TGTGCCAGCACCCGGGAAATAGATACGCAGTATTTT.

The rearrangement joins TRBV18 to TRBJ1-2; D is ambiguous. This CDR3 is 13 amino acids long. From germline, CDR1 is KGHSH and CDR2 LQKENI. Trimming shortened V by 2 bases and J by 8 bases, and 12 bases separated the two germline ends. CDR3 loop: CASSPNTGIGYTF. The DNA of the CDR3 is TGTGCCAGCTCACCAAACACTGGGATAGGCTACACCTTC.

This clonotype was counted between two and nine times. V gene TRBV5-1 combines with J gene TRBJ2-3, with D perhaps matching TRBD1 (5 bases). Germline V CDR1 and CDR2: SGHRS, YFSETQ. Trimming took off 2 bases at V and 2 bases at J, with 9 bases between the two ends. CDR3 length: 14 amino acids. The CDR3 here is CASSLDSPTDTQYF. The CDR3 DNA sequence: TGCGCCAGCAGCTTAGACAGTCCCACAGATACGCAGTATTTT.

This clonotype turned up a few times. This chain uses TRBV10-3 with TRBJ2-3, with D maybe TRBD2 (5 bases). The CDR3 consists of 15 residues. Germline V gene sequence: CDR1 ENHRY, CDR2 SYGVKD. V dropped 3 bases and J dropped 4 bases, with 14 bases sitting between them. The CDR3 reads CAISDMRMGADTQYF. In nucleotides, the CDR3 is TGTGCCATCAGTGATATGAGGATGGGAGCAGATACGCAGTATTTT.

As concerns this clonotype: A junction boundary mismatches the germline segment, possibly from a read error. The chain has TRBV29-1 and TRBJ1-2; D is possibly TRBD1 (5 bases). The CDR3 totals 10 residues. Per the germline V gene, CDR1 is SQVTM and CDR2 is ANQGSEA. This CDR3 is CSVRDSKDAF. DNA for the CDR3: TGCAGCGTTAGAGACAGTAAGGATGCCTTC.

The genes are TRBV6-5 and TRBJ1-2; no clear D gene. Trimming stripped 7 bases from V and 5 bases from J, with 14 bases between. The germline V gene encodes CDR1 MNHEY and CDR2 SVGAGI. The CDR3 consists of 13 residues. The CDR3 region is CASTHHTQYGYTF. For the CDR3, the DNA is TGTGCCAGCACCCACCACACCCAGTATGGCTACACCTTC.

Turning to this clonotype: One junction end does not reproduce the germline sequence, and a read error may be involved. The chain combines TRBV4-2 with TRBJ2-7; D is perhaps TRBD1 (5 bases). This CDR3 spans 13 amino acids. Germline CDR1 reads LGHNA; CDR2 reads YNFKEQ. The CDR3 reads CASSQDRAYEQHF. In DNA, the CDR3 is TGTGCCAGCAGCCAAGACAGGGCTTACGAGCAGCACTTC.

The V and J genes are TRBV2 and TRBJ2-7; D not resolved. Germline CDR1 SNHLY, CDR2 FYNNEI. The V end was cut by 6 bases, the J end by 3 bases, with 12 bases between. The CDR3 runs 13 residues. CDR3 amino acids: CASRDRPHYEQYF. The DNA of the CDR3 is TGTGCCAGCAGGGACCGACCCCACTACGAGCAGTACTTC.

The chain employs TRBV7-2 and TRBJ2-3; D is unclear. Germline CDR1 SGHTA, CDR2 FQGNSA. V was pared by 4 bases and J by 2 bases, with 10 bases between. The CDR3 runs to 14 residues. This CDR3 reads CASSSTGYTDTQYF. DNA of the CDR3: TGTGCCAGCAGCTCGACTGGCTACACAGATACGCAGTATTTT.

In this sample, this clonotype turned up a few times. The gene calls are TRBV5-1 and TRBJ2-7; 11 bases map to TRBD2. After removal of 0 bases from V and 3 bases from J, the junction contained 14 bases not matched to a gene. Germline CDR1 SGHRS, CDR2 YFSETQ. The CDR3 totals 19 residues. DNA for the CDR3: TGCGCCAGCAGCTTGGGACAGAATCGTTTCCTAGCGGGAGGCTACGAGCAGTACTTC. Translating it yields CASSLGQNRFLAGGYEQYF.

This clonotype was found a few times. The genes are TRBV29-1 and TRBJ2-7; TRBD1 matches 9 bases. The CDR3 has 14 residues. Trimming at V came to 6 bases and at J to 3 bases, leaving 9 bases not matched to a gene. Germline V gene sequence: CDR1 SQVTM, CDR2 ANQGSEA. The CDR3 loop reads CSVQGQGGLYEQYF. In DNA, the CDR3 is TGCAGCGTGCAGGGACAGGGAGGTCTCTACGAGCAGTACTTC.

In regard to this clonotype: One end of the junction does not line up with germline, which may come from a read error. The chain uses TRBV15 and TRBJ2-3, with 11 nucleotides matching TRBD2. Germline V gene lookup returns CDR1 LNHNV and CDR2 YYDKDF (reference sequence). The CDR3 has 17 residues. In nucleotides, the CDR3 is TGTGCCACCAGCAGAGGAGGGACTAGCGGTAGCAGAGATACGCAGTATTTT. Its protein product is CATSRGGTSGSRDTQYF. Full variable domain (outside the CDR3, taken from reference TRBV15 and TRBJ2-3): DAMVIQNPRYQVTQFGKPVTLSCSQTLNHNVMYWYQQKSSQAPKLLFHYYDKDFNNEADTPDNFQSRRPNTSFCFLDIRSPGLGDTAMYLCATSRGGTSGSRDTQYFGPGTRLTVL.

This clonotype has only a few counts. This chain connects TRBV6-2 or TRBV6-3 to TRBJ2-1; TRBD1 agrees at 7 bases. CDR1 and CDR2 (germline): MNHEY, SVGEGT. V lost 9 bases and J lost 9; bases outside the gene matches: 5. The CDR3 loop spans 11 amino acids. The CDR3 DNA reads TGTGCCAGTCGACAGGGAAGTGAGCAGTTCTTC. It codes for CASRQGSEQFF.

The chain couples TRBV6-1 to TRBJ1-5; maybe TRBD1 (5 bases). The V and J ends lost 7 bases and 4 bases respectively, with 17 bases between them. This CDR3 contains 15 residues. Germline CDR1 MNHNS, CDR2 SASEGT. In DNA, the CDR3 is TGTGCCAGCATCACCAATTTCCAGGGAAATCAGCCCCAGCATTTT. This encodes CASITNFQGNQPQHF.

This clonotype was detected ten times or more. The rearrangement uses TRBV5-1 and TRBJ1-2; no definite D call. There are 13 residues in the CDR3. Germline V gene lookup returns CDR1 SGHRS and CDR2 YFSETQ. The V end lost 1 base, the J end lost 5 bases, and 9 bases lay between the germline ends. CDR3 sequence reads: CASSLSAFYGYTF. Written as DNA, the CDR3 is TGCGCCAGCAGCTTGTCGGCTTTTTATGGCTACACCTTC. Supplemented by reference TRBV5-1 and TRBJ1-2, the full variable domain reads KAGVTQTPRYLIKTRGQQVTLSCSPISGHRSVSWYQQTPGQGLQFLFEYFSETQRNKGNFPGRFSGRQFSNSRSEMNVSTLELGDSALYLCASSLSAFYGYTFGSGTRLTVV.

The chain is built from TRBV20-1 and TRBJ2-1; 12 nucleotides agree with TRBD2. The CDR3 loop spans 16 amino acids. The V segment lost 4 bases and the J segment 4 bases; nucleotides outside the gene matches: 8. Germline V gives CDR1 DFQATT, CDR2 SNEGSKA (reference sequence). CDR3: CSATPHTSGRYNEQFF. As DNA, the CDR3 is TGCAGTGCTACCCCACATACTAGCGGGAGGTACAATGAGCAGTTCTTC.

The rearrangement joins TRBV5-1 to TRBJ1-1; possible D gene TRBD1, 5 bases. This CDR3 spans 13 amino acids. Germline V lookup: CDR1 SGHRS, CDR2 YFSETQ. V was clipped by 4 bases and J by 5 bases, with 12 bases between them. The CDR3 loop reads CASSNNQGTEAFF. CDR3 DNA sequence: TGCGCCAGCAGCAACAATCAGGGAACTGAAGCTTTCTTT.

CDR3 coding DNA: TGTGCCAGCACCCTTTCGGGGAACACCGGGGAGCTGTTTTTT. It is translated as CASTLSGNTGELFF. The V call is TRBV6-5, the J call TRBJ2-2; D remains unclear. CDR1 MNHEY and CDR2 SVGAGI come from the germline V gene. Trimming took 7 bases from V and 1 from J, leaving 10 bases between them. CDR3 length: 14 residues.

The genes are TRBV9 and TRBJ2-7; D unclear. The CDR3 runs 13 residues. V was cut by 0 bases and J by 3 bases, with 7 bases left in between. Germline values: CDR1 SGDLS, CDR2 YYNGEE. The CDR3 spells CASSVGVGYEQYF. The CDR3 nucleotides are TGTGCCAGCAGCGTAGGTGTTGGCTACGAGCAGTACTTC. Looking up the rest from reference TRBV9 and TRBJ2-7 gives the full variable domain: DSGVTQTPKHLITATGQRVTLRCSPRSGDLSVYWYQQSLDQGLQFLIQYYNGEERAKGNILERFSAQQFPDLHSELNLSSLELGDSALYFCASSVGVGYEQYFGPGTRLTVT.

This clonotype showed up just a few times. This sequence joins TRBV2 and TRBJ1-5; a weak D match, TRBD1 (5 bases). CDR3 size: 15 residues. CDR1 is SNHLY, CDR2 FYNNEI, per germline. Trimming shortened V by 6 bases and J by 4 bases, and 16 bases separated the two germline ends. CDR3 bases: TGTGCCAGCAGGCGCACCTCCGGGACGAATCAGCCCCAGCATTTT. As protein: CASRRTSGTNQPQHF.